The 20 T cell receptor beta chains presented below share a single source sample, sequenced in a study of shared clonotypes between healthy human individuals. Assay: immunoSEQ multiplex PCR; the TCRdb copy retains only in-frame clones and omits some. The sample carries some 2.3 million clones, over 85% recorded once. The specimen sequenced was naive CD4+ T cells from PBMCs. This sample's subset: CD45RA+ positively selected. The source of these receptors is a young man in good health. Some clones in this sample may be carry-over from other donors' samples.

The V gene is TRBV5-1, the J gene TRBJ2-3; 13 bases match TRBD2. Germline CDR1 SGHRS, CDR2 YFSETQ. The ends lost 3 bases at V and 8 bases at J; junction bases unmatched: 6. This CDR3 is built from 15 residues. CDR3 in DNA: TGCGCCAGCAGCTCTGGACTAGCGGGAGAAACTACGCAGTATTTT. Protein product: CASSSGLAGETTQYF.

The rearrangement links TRBV6-1 to TRBJ2-3; TRBD1 is a possible D gene (6 bases). This CDR3 is 14 amino acids long. V lost 4 bases and J lost 3, with 11 bases in between. Germline CDR1 reads MNHNS; CDR2 reads SASEGT. The CDR3 protein is CASSARTGTDTQYF. The CDR3 coding sequence is TGTGCCAGCAGTGCCCGAACAGGGACAGATACGCAGTATTTT.

The chain uses TRBV2 and TRBJ1-5; 8 bases match TRBD1. This CDR3 has 14 amino acids. V lost 7 bases and J lost 2; bases outside the gene matches: 4. The V gene's germline CDR1 is SNHLY and CDR2 FYNNEI. The CDR3 protein is CASTEDRGNQPQHF. CDR3 coding DNA: TGTGCCAGCACCGAGGACAGGGGCAATCAGCCCCAGCATTTT.

The V gene is TRBV29-1, the J gene TRBJ2-3; either TRBD1 or TRBD2 may fit D (5 bases each). V lost 4 bases and J lost 4, with 15 bases in between. From germline, CDR1 is SQVTM and CDR2 ANQGSEA. The CDR3 is made up of 14 amino acids. The CDR3 protein is CSVVGLTGPDTQYF. The DNA for the CDR3 is TGCAGCGTTGTCGGCCTAACGGGACCAGATACGCAGTATTTT.

The chain is built from TRBV28 and TRBJ1-1, with no clear D. The CDR3 length is 12 residues. Germline loops: CDR1 MDHEN, CDR2 SYDVKM. Trimming shortened V by 5 bases and J by 9 bases, and 13 bases separated the two germline ends. As DNA, the CDR3 is TGTGCCAGCAGTAATACTCTAACAAAAGCTTTCTTT. Translating gives CASSNTLTKAFF.

The chain couples TRBV5-6 to TRBJ2-5; D is unclear. Looked up from germline, CDR1 is SGHDT and CDR2 is YYEEEE. Trimming stripped 5 bases from V and 5 bases from J, with 10 bases between. CDR3 length: 12 amino acids. The CDR3 loop is CASSWTRETQYF. The CDR3 DNA is TGTGCCAGCAGTTGGACGAGGGAGACCCAGTACTTC.

The chain has TRBV5-1 and TRBJ2-5; D is possibly TRBD1 (5 bases). The DNA end favors TRBJ2-7, so the J call may be wrong. CDR3 length: 11 residues. Germline-derived CDR1 and CDR2 are SGHRS and YFSETQ. The CDR3 region is CASSEQVEQYF. CDR3 DNA: TGCGCCAGCAGTGAACAGGTCGAGCAGTACTTC.

This clone was seen only once. The CDR3 protein is CASSPGSHTGNTIYF. The CDR3 DNA is TGTGCCAGCAGCCCCGGGTCCCATACTGGAAACACCATATATTTT. This chain links TRBV28 with TRBJ1-3, with D hard to call. Between the trimmed V and J ends, which lost 6 bases and 2 bases, there was a span of 14 bases. The CDR3 is 15 amino acids. Germline values: CDR1 MDHEN, CDR2 SYDVKM.

The V and J genes are TRBV18 and TRBJ1-1; weak D call: TRBD1 (5 bases). V was cut by 2 bases and J by 5 bases, with 15 bases left in between. The CDR3 is made up of 15 amino acids. CDR1 is KGHSH and CDR2 is LQKENI in the germline V gene. This CDR3 reads CASSPAGPGETEAFF. CDR3 bases: TGTGCCAGCTCACCAGCGGGGCCCGGGGAAACTGAAGCTTTCTTT.

J is TRBJ2-1 and V is TRBV6-6; D is possibly TRBD2 (5 bases). The germline V gene has CDR1 MNHNY and CDR2 SVGAGI (reference sequence). The V end was cut by 3 bases, the J end by 0 bases, with 6 bases between. The CDR3 is 14 residues long. The CDR3 loop is CASSYGSSYNEQFF. The CDR3 DNA sequence: TGTGCCAGCAGTTATGGGAGCTCCTACAATGAGCAGTTCTTC.

The rearrangement links TRBV29-1 to TRBJ1-2; D is unclear. Germline CDR1 is SQVTM and CDR2 is ANQGSEA. V lost 3 bases and J lost 0, with 11 bases in between. The CDR3 spans 14 residues. CDR3 DNA sequence: TGCAGCGTTGAGCTCCAGACGCCTAACTATGGCTACACCTTC. Translation gives CSVELQTPNYGYTF.

V is TRBV28 and J is TRBJ1-1; perhaps TRBD1 as D (5 bases). V lost 2 bases and J 3 bases, leaving 16 bases between the germline ends. CDR3 size: 16 residues. Germline-derived CDR1 and CDR2 are MDHEN and SYDVKM. DNA of the CDR3: TGTGCCAGCAGTTTAGGTACAGGTTATGGGGACACTGAAGCTTTCTTT. It codes for CASSLGTGYGDTEAFF.

This clone has a single count. This sequence joins TRBV4-1 and TRBJ1-4; 9 bases are a match to TRBD1. The CDR3 sequence is 15 residues long. J gave up 4 bases and V 6 bases, and 6 bases lay outside the gene matches. Germline CDR1 is MGHRA and CDR2 is YSYEKL. CDR3 loop: CASRRQGVGNEKLFF. The CDR3 DNA reads as TGCGCCAGCAGACGACAGGGGGTCGGTAATGAAAAACTGTTTTTT.

The chain carries TRBV5-4 and TRBJ1-2; D remains unclear. Germline CDR1 is SGHNT and CDR2 is YYREEE (reference sequence). V shed 0 bases and J shed 4 bases, with 7 bases lying between them. The CDR3 sequence is 13 residues long. CDR3: CASSLGGPYGYTF. The CDR3 nucleotides are TGTGCCAGCAGCTTGGGCGGACCCTATGGCTACACCTTC.

This chain links TRBV7-6 with TRBJ2-2, with TRBD1 matching over 12 bases. The CDR3 runs to 14 residues. Germline CDR1 reads SGHVS; CDR2 reads FNYEAQ. After removal of 4 bases from V and 9 bases from J, the junction contained 3 bases not matched to a gene. CDR3 coding DNA: TGTGCCAGCAGCTCCGGGACAGGGGGCCGGGAGCTGTTTTTT. Protein product: CASSSGTGGRELFF.

This chain joins TRBV6-1 and TRBJ2-2; 8 nucleotides line up with TRBD2. Germline trimming cut 2 bases from V and 7 bases from J; bases unmatched to any gene: 6. CDR1 is MNHNS, CDR2 SASEGT, per germline. CDR3 length: 15 residues. The DNA for the CDR3 is TGTGCCAGCAGTGAACGGGGACTAGTTGGCGGGGAGCTGTTTTTT. Translating gives CASSERGLVGGELFF.

This chain's CDR3 is CSDRAGGRSEQFF. The CDR3 bases are TGCAGCGATCGAGCGGGAGGGCGGTCTGAGCAGTTCTTC. This chain connects TRBV29-1 to TRBJ2-1; 10 positions agree with TRBD2. The V and J ends lost 7 bases and 9 bases, in that order; junction bases with no gene match: 9. Germline CDR1 SQVTM, CDR2 ANQGSEA. The CDR3 covers 13 residues.

This chain joins TRBV18 and TRBJ2-7; 10 bases match TRBD1. Germline V CDR1 and CDR2: KGHSH, LQKENI. This CDR3 spans 16 amino acids. V lost 10 bases, J lost 1 base, and 13 bases stayed unmatched. In DNA, the CDR3 is TGTGCCACCTCGGGGACAGGGGCCGATCGTTCCTACGAGCAGTACTTC. Translated, it gives CATSGTGADRSYEQYF.

This rearrangement joins TRBV28 to TRBJ1-1; D ambiguous. Trimming left V 7 bases short and J 3 bases short, with 9 bases between. Germline lookup yields CDR1 MDHEN and CDR2 SYDVKM. The CDR3 loop spans 12 amino acids. In DNA form, the CDR3 reads TGTGCCAGCAACGGTGGCTACACTGAAGCTTTCTTT. It is translated as CASNGGYTEAFF.

The gene calls are TRBV27 and TRBJ2-7, with D hard to call. V lost 6 bases, J lost 6 bases, and 18 bases lay in between. CDR1 and CDR2 (germline): MNHEY, SMNVEV (reference sequence). The CDR3 covers 14 residues. CDR3 region: CASRGSLFGPEQYF. In DNA form, the CDR3 reads TGTGCCAGCAGGGGTAGCCTCTTTGGTCCCGAGCAGTACTTC.